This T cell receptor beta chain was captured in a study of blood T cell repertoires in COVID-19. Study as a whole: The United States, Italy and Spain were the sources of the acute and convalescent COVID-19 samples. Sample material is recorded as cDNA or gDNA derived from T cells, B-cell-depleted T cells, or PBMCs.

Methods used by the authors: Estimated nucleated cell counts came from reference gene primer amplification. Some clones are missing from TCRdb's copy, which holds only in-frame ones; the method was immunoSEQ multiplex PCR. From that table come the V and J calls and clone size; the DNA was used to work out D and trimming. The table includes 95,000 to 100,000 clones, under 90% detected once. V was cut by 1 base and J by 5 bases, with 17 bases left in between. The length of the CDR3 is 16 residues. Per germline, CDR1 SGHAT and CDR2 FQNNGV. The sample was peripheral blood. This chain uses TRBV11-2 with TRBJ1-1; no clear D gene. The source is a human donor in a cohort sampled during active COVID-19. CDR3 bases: TGTGCCAGCAGCTTAGCCGCGTGGGGTAGGGAGACTGAAGCTTTCTTT. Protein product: CASSLAAWGRETEAFF.